Listed below are T cell receptor beta chains from one sample, sequenced in a study of blood T cell repertoires in COVID-19. Using immunoSEQ multiplex PCR, the repertoire was profiled, and TCRdb retains in-frame clones only, with some absent. The sample comprises approximately 260,000 clones, 75% to 90% of which are singletons, and 3.7% rests with the top ten. The sequencing input was peripheral blood. These TCRs come from a woman in her thirties or forties with acute or convalescent COVID-19. Each CDR3 is given with its conserved first and last residue. A D gene is named only where the DNA matches it firmly. Some rows have no size entry. The others give once, few or many, or a class for an expanded clone.

NA,TRBJ2-3,NA,TRBV5-1,CASSYDGGTDTQYF,TGCGCCAGCAGCTATGACGGGGGCACAGATACGCAGTATTTT
NA,TRBJ2-1,NA,TRBV5-5,CASSLGHSLAYNEQFF,TGTGCCAGCAGCTTAGGACACTCCCTAGCCTACAATGAGCAGTTCTTC
NA,TRBJ2-5,NA,TRBV7-2,CASSLPDRGTQYF,TGTGCCAGCAGCTTGCCTGATCGGGGGACCCAGTACTTC
NA,TRBJ2-3,TRBD2,TRBV11-2,CASSLDSSPTSGGWYTQYF,TGTGCCAGCAGCTTAGATTCATCCCCTACTAGCGGGGGGTGGTATACGCAGTATTTT
NA,TRBJ2-3,NA,TRBV9,CASSSNGKEATDTQYF,TGTGCCAGCAGCTCCAACGGAAAAGAAGCGACAGATACGCAGTATTTT
NA,TRBJ1-2,NA,TRBV7-8,CASSPGSGYTF,TGTGCCAGCAGCCCGGGGAGTGGCTACACCTTC
NA,TRBJ1-1,NA,TRBV5-1,CASRQGDTEAFF,TGCGCCAGCAGACAGGGCGACACTGAAGCTTTCTTT
NA,TRBJ1-6,TRBD1,TRBV5-1,CASSTRDSNSPLHF,TGCGCCAGCAGCACCCGGGACAGTAATTCACCCCTCCACTTT
NA,TRBJ2-1,NA,TRBV2,CASSEGYIDNEQFF,TGTGCCAGCAGTGAAGGGTACATTGACAATGAGCAGTTCTTC
NA,TRBJ1-4,TRBD1,TRBV27,CATKGTVTNEKLFF,TGTGCCACCAAGGGGACAGTAACTAATGAAAAACTGTTTTTT
few,TRBJ2-2,TRBD1,TRBV2,CASSDQGAGELFF,TGTGCCAGCAGTGACCAGGGGGCCGGGGAGCTGTTTTTT
NA,TRBJ1-2,TRBD1,TRBV5-1,CASSPGQTNYGYTF,TGCGCCAGCAGCCCGGGACAGACTAACTATGGCTACACCTTC
NA,TRBJ2-3,NA,TRBV6-2/TRBV6-3,CASSYWQGDTDTQYF,TGTGCCAGCAGTTACTGGCAGGGTGACACAGATACGCAGTATTTT
NA,TRBJ1-2,TRBD1,TRBV7-8,CASSSARGQGVLGYGYTF,TGTGCCAGCAGCTCCGCACGCGGACAGGGGGTGTTAGGCTATGGCTACACCTTC
NA,TRBJ1-2,TRBD1,TRBV6-5,CASSSWDGTGAGYTF,TGTGCCAGCAGCTCGTGGGACGGGACAGGCGCTGGCTACACCTTC
NA,TRBJ1-1,TRBD1,TRBV7-9,CASSQPVDRGFWSTEAFF,TGTGCCAGCAGTCAACCCGTTGACAGGGGTTTTTGGAGCACTGAAGCTTTCTTT
NA,TRBJ1-2,NA,TRBV30,CAWSVRGPSGETF,TGTGCCTGGAGTGTACGCGGACCCTCAGGGGAGACCTTC
NA,TRBJ1-6,NA,TRBV28,CASSAPVSSYNSPLHF,TGTGCCAGCAGCGCCCCCGTGAGCTCCTATAATTCACCCCTCCACTTT
NA,TRBJ2-1,TRBD2,TRBV27,CASSSAGRRNEQFF,TGTGCCAGCAGTTCAGCGGGGCGTCGCAATGAGCAGTTCTTC
once,TRBJ1-1,TRBD1,TRBV28,CASSRSPGTGGTEAFF,TGTGCCAGCAGTCGTAGTCCCGGGACAGGGGGCACTGAAGCTTTCTTT
NA,TRBJ1-1,NA,TRBV12-5,CASALTFENTEAFF,TGTGCTAGTGCCCTGACATTTGAGAACACTGAAGCTTTCTTT
NA,TRBJ2-2,TRBD2,TRBV11-3,CASSLGTSGTGELFF,TGTGCCAGCAGCTTGGGGACTAGCGGGACCGGGGAGCTGTTTTTT
NA,TRBJ1-2,NA,TRBV27,CASSLLSGNYGYTF,TGTGCCAGCAGTTTATTGTCAGGGAACTATGGCTACACCTTC
NA,TRBJ1-1,NA,TRBV18,CASSRAKVTEAFF,TGTGCCAGCTCACGGGCGAAGGTCACTGAAGCTTTCTTT
NA,TRBJ2-3,NA,TRBV19,CASTSQGGTDTQYF,TGTGCCAGTACTTCACAGGGGGGGACAGATACGCAGTATTTT
NA,TRBJ2-2,TRBD2,TRBV11-3,CASSLSGLDTGELFF,TGTGCCAGCAGCTTATCGGGACTAGACACCGGGGAGCTGTTTTTT
NA,TRBJ1-5,TRBD1,TRBV5-6,CASTVSGTGRIGNQPQHF,TGTGCCAGCACCGTATCCGGGACAGGGAGGATCGGCAATCAGCCCCAGCATTTT
NA,TRBJ2-2,NA,TRBV5-1,CASSLEQGETGELFF,TGCGCCAGCAGCTTGGAACAGGGTGAGACCGGGGAGCTGTTTTTT
NA,TRBJ1-1,NA,TRBV29-1,CSVEDSRQATTEAFF,TGCAGCGTTGAAGATAGTCGACAGGCGACCACTGAAGCTTTCTTT
NA,TRBJ2-3,TRBD1,TRBV14,CASSLLGQGYTDTQYF,TGTGCCAGCAGCCTACTGGGACAGGGGTACACAGATACGCAGTATTTT
NA,TRBJ2-3,NA,TRBV27,CASSTYRGGADTQYF,TGTGCCAGCAGCACCTATCGGGGAGGCGCAGATACGCAGTATTTT
NA,TRBJ2-3,TRBD2,TRBV9,CASSDTLAGGADTQYF,TGTGCCAGCAGCGACACTCTAGCGGGGGGGGCAGATACGCAGTATTTT
once,TRBJ2-5,NA,TRBV6-4,CASIKAPEKTQYF,TGTGCCAGCATCAAGGCCCCGGAGAAGACCCAGTACTTC
NA,TRBJ2-1,NA,TRBV19,CASSVGGSQFF,TGTGCCAGTAGTGTCGGAGGTTCGCAGTTCTTC
NA,TRBJ1-5,TRBD1,TRBV5-1,CASSSDRTGNQPQHF,TGCGCCAGCAGCTCGGACAGGACCGGCAATCAGCCCCAGCATTTT
few,TRBJ1-5,TRBD1,TRBV19,CASSTGRQGNQPQHF,TGTGCCAGTAGTACTGGGAGACAGGGAAATCAGCCCCAGCATTTT
once,TRBJ2-3,TRBD1,TRBV2,CATGQGNTQYF,TGTGCCACGGGACAGGGAAATACGCAGTATTTT
NA,TRBJ2-3,NA,TRBV6-4,CASSESGVTDTQYF,TGTGCCAGCAGTGAGTCCGGAGTCACAGATACGCAGTATTTT
NA,TRBJ2-5,NA,TRBV7-6,CASSRGYQETQYF,TGTGCCAGCAGCCGGGGGTACCAAGAGACCCAGTACTTC
few,TRBJ2-5,TRBD2,TRBV3-1/TRBV3-2,CASSRGTRETQYF,TGTGCCAGCAGCCGAGGGACTAGGGAGACCCAGTACTTC
NA,TRBJ1-1,NA,TRBV19,CASSSTTGTEAFF,TGTGCCAGTAGTTCCACCACAGGGACTGAAGCTTTCTTT